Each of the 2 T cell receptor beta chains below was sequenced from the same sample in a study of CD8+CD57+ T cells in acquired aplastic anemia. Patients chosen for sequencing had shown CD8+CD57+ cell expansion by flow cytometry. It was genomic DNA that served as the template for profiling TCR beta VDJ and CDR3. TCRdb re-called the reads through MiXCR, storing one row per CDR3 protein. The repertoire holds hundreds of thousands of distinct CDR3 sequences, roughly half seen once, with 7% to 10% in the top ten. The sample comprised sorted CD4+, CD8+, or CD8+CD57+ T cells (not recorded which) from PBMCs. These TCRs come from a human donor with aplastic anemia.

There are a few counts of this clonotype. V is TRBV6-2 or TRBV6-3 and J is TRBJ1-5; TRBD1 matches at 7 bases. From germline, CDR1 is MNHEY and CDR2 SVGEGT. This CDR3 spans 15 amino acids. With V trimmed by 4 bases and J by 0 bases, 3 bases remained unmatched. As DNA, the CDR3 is TGTGCCAGCAGTTCCAGACAGGGTAGCAATCAGCCCCAGCATTTT. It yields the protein CASSSRQGSNQPQHF.

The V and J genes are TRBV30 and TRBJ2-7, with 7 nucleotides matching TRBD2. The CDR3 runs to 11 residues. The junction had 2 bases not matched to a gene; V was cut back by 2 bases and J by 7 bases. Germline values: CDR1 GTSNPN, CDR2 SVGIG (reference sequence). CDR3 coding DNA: TGTGCCTGGAGTAACGGGGGGGAGCAGTACTTC. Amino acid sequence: CAWSNGGEQYF.